Below are 19 T cell receptor beta chains sequenced from a single sample in a study of STAT5B mutations in CD4+ large granular lymphocyte leukemia. Some clones are missing from TCRdb's copy, which holds only in-frame ones; the method was immunoSEQ multiplex PCR. The sample lists some 27,000 clones, 70% to 75% occurring once. What was sequenced was CD4+ T cells from blood buffy coats. The receptors were gathered from a human donor in good health.

This clone has just a few counts. V is TRBV5-1 and J is TRBJ1-1; the match to TRBD1 covers 8 bases. Trimming at V came to 4 bases and at J to 0 bases, leaving 8 bases not matched to a gene. CDR3 length: 16 residues. The germline CDR1 and CDR2 sequences are SGHRS and YFSETQ. The CDR3 protein is CASSGKTGALNTEAFF. The DNA of the CDR3 is TGCGCCAGCAGCGGAAAGACAGGGGCGTTGAACACTGAAGCTTTCTTT.

V and J are TRBV7-8 and TRBJ1-1, with unresolved D. The ends were cut back, 1 base at V and 5 bases at J, with 11 bases in the middle. The CDR3 has 14 residues. Germline CDR1 is SGHVS and CDR2 is FQNEAQ. The DNA for the CDR3 is TGTGCCAGCAGCTTAGGGAGTAGAGGTACTGAAGCTTTCTTT. It yields the protein CASSLGSRGTEAFF.

J is TRBJ2-3 and V is TRBV6-5; either TRBD1 or TRBD2 may fit D (6 bases each). V lost 5 bases and J lost 6, with 12 bases in between. The germline gives CDR1 MNHEY, CDR2 SVGAGI. This CDR3 comprises 13 residues. For the CDR3, the DNA is TGTGCCAGCAGTCCCGGGGGCGCCGATACGCAGTATTTT. This encodes CASSPGGADTQYF.

V usage is TRBV7-2 and J usage is TRBJ1-5; D is uncertain. CDR3 length equals 15 residues. V was shortened by 1 base and J by 4 bases, with 11 bases between the two germline ends. The germline V gene encodes CDR1 SGHTA and CDR2 FQGNSA. CDR3 bases: TGTGCCAGCAGCTTAGTGGCAGACCTGAATCAGCCCCAGCATTTT. Translated: CASSLVADLNQPQHF.

This clone was seen once. J is TRBJ2-3 and V is TRBV9, with D possibly TRBD2 on 6 matching bases. Trimming removed 0 bases from V and 0 bases from J, with 11 bases in between. Germline V gives CDR1 SGDLS, CDR2 YYNGEE. The CDR3 length is 16 residues. In nucleotides, the CDR3 is TGTGCCAGCAGCGTAGAGGCTAGCGCTAGCACAGATACGCAGTATTTT. Translating it yields CASSVEASASTDTQYF.

Only a few counts were recorded for this clone. The chain couples TRBV28 to TRBJ1-3, with D possibly TRBD1 on 6 matching bases. This CDR3 is 16 amino acids long. The V gene's germline CDR1 is MDHEN and CDR2 SYDVKM. The ends were cut back, 7 bases at V and 0 bases at J, with 16 bases in the middle. The DNA of the CDR3 is TGTGCCAGCACCTTAGGGGGGGCCGACTCTGGAAACACCATATATTTT. Protein: CASTLGGADSGNTIYF.

V usage is TRBV4-1 and J usage is TRBJ2-5; D is perhaps TRBD1 (5 bases). Gene TRBJ2-7 matches the end of the DNA better, so the J call may be wrong. From germline, CDR1 is MGHRA and CDR2 YSYEKL. The CDR3 covers 14 residues. CDR3 DNA sequence: TGCGCCAGCAGCCAAGGACAGAGAAACTACGAGCAGTACTTC. Translated: CASSQGQRNYEQYF.

The chain is built from TRBV6-6 and TRBJ1-5; D unresolved. Germline lookup yields CDR1 MNHNY and CDR2 SVGAGI (reference sequence). This CDR3 has 13 amino acids. Trimming took 5 bases from V and 0 from J, leaving 5 bases between them. DNA of the CDR3: TGTGCCAGCAGTGTCTATAGCAATCAGCCCCAGCATTTT. This translates into CASSVYSNQPQHF.

The rearrangement uses TRBV7-2 and TRBJ2-7, with TRBD2 matching 14 bases. The CDR3 is 14 amino acids. The V and J ends lost 8 bases and 5 bases, in that order; junction bases with no gene match: 5. Germline V gives CDR1 SGHTA, CDR2 FQGNSA. This chain's CDR3 is CASGQGLAGDEQYF. CDR3 bases: TGTGCCAGCGGACAGGGACTAGCGGGAGACGAGCAGTACTTC.

The chain carries TRBV7-2 and TRBJ2-2; unclear D gene. CDR1 is SGHTA, CDR2 FQGNSA, per germline. CDR3 length: 14 residues. V lost 2 bases, J lost 4 bases, and 8 bases lay in between. The CDR3, as DNA: TGTGCCAGCAGCTTAAGGTTCCGCACCGGGGAGCTGTTTTTT. Protein sequence: CASSLRFRTGELFF.

V is TRBV28 and J is TRBJ1-6; D call uncertain. With 1 base removed from V and 9 bases from J, the gap between germline ends came to 7 bases. Germline assignment: CDR1 MDHEN and CDR2 SYDVKM. The CDR3 is made up of 13 amino acids. The CDR3 protein is CASSLSQVSPLHF. CDR3 in DNA: TGTGCCAGCAGTTTATCCCAGGTTTCACCCCTCCACTTT. The variable domain in full, completed from reference TRBV28 and TRBJ1-6, reads DVKVTQSSRYLVKRTGEKVFLECVQDMDHENMFWYRQDPGLGLRLIYFSYDVKMKEKGDIPEGYSVSREKKERFSLILESASTNQTSMYLCASSLSQVSPLHFGNGTRLTVT.

The chain is built from TRBV10-1 and TRBJ2-2, with 10 bases aligning to TRBD2. The CDR3 loop spans 17 amino acids. The germline CDR1 and CDR2 sequences are WNHNN and SYGVQD (reference sequence). Losses at the gene ends were 4 bases for V and 5 bases for J; bases not matched to a gene: 10. CDR3 residues: CASSGNLAGVDTGELFF. DNA for the CDR3: TGCGCCAGCAGTGGGAATCTAGCGGGAGTAGATACCGGGGAGCTGTTTTTT.

The CDR3 nucleotides read TGTGCCAGCAGCTCGGGACGGATCCTCTCTGGAAACACCATATATTTT. Its protein is CASSSGRILSGNTIYF. V usage is TRBV5-6 and J usage is TRBJ1-3; D perhaps matches TRBD1 (5 bases). Germline-derived CDR1 and CDR2 are SGHDT and YYEEEE. This CDR3 comprises 16 residues. The V and J ends lost 3 bases and 0 bases respectively, with 13 bases between them. The complete variable domain, with remaining parts taken from reference TRBV5-6 and TRBJ1-3, reads DAGVTQSPTHLIKTRGQQVTLRCSPKSGHDTVSWYQQALGQGPQFIFQYYEEEERQRGNFPDRFSGHQFPNYSSELNVNALLLGDSALYLCASSSGRILSGNTIYFGEGSWLTVV.

The V and J genes are TRBV19 and TRBJ1-5; the D is unclear. The CDR3 length is 14 residues. Trimming left V 8 bases short and J 4 bases short, with 15 bases between. Germline V gene lookup returns CDR1 LNHDA and CDR2 SQIVND (reference sequence). The CDR3: CASDTGWGNQPQHF. Here the CDR3 DNA reads TGTGCCAGTGACACCGGTTGGGGAAATCAGCCCCAGCATTTT.

The J gene is TRBJ2-2, the V gene TRBV18; 7 nucleotides match TRBD1. V shed 3 bases, J shed 9 bases, and the junction held 4 bases outside the gene matches. CDR1 KGHSH and CDR2 LQKENI come from the germline V gene. CDR3 size: 13 residues. In DNA, the CDR3 is TGTGCCAGCTCACCCACAGGGGACAGGGAGCTGTTTTTT. Its protein is CASSPTGDRELFF.

V is TRBV5-1 and J is TRBJ2-1; D possibly corresponds to TRBD1 (5 bases). V dropped 4 bases and J dropped 6 bases, with 11 bases sitting between them. The length of the CDR3 is 13 residues. CDR1 is SGHRS and CDR2 is YFSETQ in the germline V gene. CDR3 in DNA: TGCGCCAGCAGCACGCTTCAGGGCAATGAGCAGTTCTTC. Translation gives CASSTLQGNEQFF. The variable domain in full, with the rest retrieved from reference TRBV5-1 and TRBJ2-1, is KAGVTQTPRYLIKTRGQQVTLSCSPISGHRSVSWYQQTPGQGLQFLFEYFSETQRNKGNFPGRFSGRQFSNSRSEMNVSTLELGDSALYLCASSTLQGNEQFFGPGTRLTVL.

This sequence joins TRBV7-2 and TRBJ2-3; D call uncertain. Between the trimmed V and J ends, which lost 8 bases and 4 bases, there was a span of 7 bases. The CDR3 has 11 amino acids. CDR1 SGHTA and CDR2 FQGNSA come from the germline V gene. The CDR3 spells CASSVSDTQYF. The CDR3 bases are TGTGCCAGCTCCGTGTCAGATACGCAGTATTTT.

The V call is TRBV19, the J call TRBJ1-5; TRBD1 agrees at 11 bases. Germline CDR1 is LNHDA and CDR2 is SQIVND (reference sequence). After removal of 5 bases from V and 6 bases from J, the junction contained 3 bases not matched to a gene. The CDR3 runs 14 residues. The CDR3 protein is CASSGTGGPQPQHF. CDR3 coding DNA: TGTGCCAGTAGTGGGACAGGGGGGCCTCAGCCCCAGCATTTT.

The V call is TRBV16, the J call TRBJ1-1; D call uncertain. V was clipped by 4 bases and J by 0 bases, with 9 bases between them. Germline V CDR1 and CDR2: KGHSY, FQNENV. The CDR3 sequence is 14 residues long. CDR3 protein: CASSLQNLNTEAFF. The CDR3 DNA follows: TGTGCCAGCAGCCTACAGAATTTGAACACTGAAGCTTTCTTT.